The TCR beta chain described here comes from a study of regulatory T cells in long-lasting Graves disease. This clonotype was found a few times. The CDR3 does not close with the conserved phenylalanine or tryptophan, likely indicating a read error. Through Arm-PCR of CDR3 regions and iRepertoire HTBI primers, TCR beta libraries were built. TCRdb re-called the multiplex PCR reads through MiXCR, storing one row per CDR3 protein. The table lists fewer than 500,000 distinct CDR3 sequences, 16% of them singletons. The germline V gene has CDR1 LGHDT and CDR2 YNNKEL (reference sequence). This CDR3 has 16 amino acids. The ends were cut back, 1 base at V and 6 bases at J, with 16 bases in the middle. Time point indicated: newly diagnosed GD, antithyroid drugs for less than 3 months. There was RNA extracted from PBMCs, and the TCR library was made from it. Another study also made use of these data, one on T cells in Graves' hyperthyroidism and ophthalmopathy.

This receptor was taken from a middle-aged man with Graves disease. The sample here was peripheral blood mononuclear cells (PBMCs), taken at new diagnosis, from a patient treated with antithyroid drugs. The rearrangement joins TRBV3-1 to TRBJ2-1, with TRBD2 as a possible D gene (6 bases). CDR3 protein: CASSQVGLAAFNEQFL. The CDR3 region has the DNA TGTGCCAGCAGCCAAGTTGGATTAGCGGCTTTCAATGAGCAGTTCCTC.